This paragraph covers one TCR beta chain sequence. Original processing notes: Nucleated cell counts were estimated from reference gene primer amplification. TCRdb's copy holds only in-frame clones and misses some; the assay was immunoSEQ multiplex PCR. The V and J calls and clone size are taken from that table; D and trimming were inferred from the DNA. In the table there are about 260,000 clones, 86% of which are singletons. These data come from a study of blood T cell repertoires in COVID-19. In the study overall: Researchers got acute and convalescent COVID-19 samples from the United States, Italy and Spain. T cells, B-cell-depleted T cells, or PBMCs provided the cDNA or gDNA that served as material.

Trimming pared 2 bases from V and 2 bases from J, leaving 9 bases between. The CDR3 is 15 residues long. Germline CDR1 is KGHDR and CDR2 is SFDVKD. The chain joins TRBV24-1 to TRBJ2-1; no clear D gene. The receptor was derived from a man in his forties or fifties who had recovered from COVID-19. Sequencing used peripheral blood. DNA of the CDR3: TGTGCCACCAGTGATTCCCGGGTCCCCTACAATGAGCAGTTCTTC. Its translation: CATSDSRVPYNEQFF.